This TCR beta chain derives from a study of radiation and T cells in renal cell carcinoma. The sample's treatment: treatment-naive control, cytoreductive nephrectomy. Treatment-naive patients without radiation supplied the control tumors at nephrectomy. The patient's renal cell carcinoma had clear cell pathology. Produced via immunoSEQ multiplex PCR; TCRdb's table is partial and in-frame only. This table holds some 10,000 clones, more than 55% found once. Broader study findings: In nephrectomy-only tumors, top 100 clonotypes averaged approximately 45%, versus about 50% irradiated.

Trimming took off 0 bases at V and 2 bases at J, with 2 bases between the two ends. CDR3 length equals 12 residues. Germline loops: CDR1 SGHTS, CDR2 YDEGEE. On this clone itself: The target antigen is unknown.

The sequenced sample was tumor tissue, obtained from a patient whose treatment was nephrectomy without radiotherapy. The clonotype was recovered from a man aged 40-49 years with renal cell carcinoma. V and J are TRBV5-8 and TRBJ1-1; D unresolved. The CDR3: CASSLVNTEAFF. CDR3 bases: TGTGCCAGCAGCTTGGTTAACACTGAAGCTTTCTTT. The whole variable domain, filled in from reference TRBV5-8 and TRBJ1-1, reads EAGVTQSPTHLIKTRGQQATLRCSPISGHTSVYWYQQALGLGLQFLLWYDEGEERNRGNFPPRFSGRQFPNYSSELNVNALELEDSALYLCASSLVNTEAFFGQGTRLTVV.